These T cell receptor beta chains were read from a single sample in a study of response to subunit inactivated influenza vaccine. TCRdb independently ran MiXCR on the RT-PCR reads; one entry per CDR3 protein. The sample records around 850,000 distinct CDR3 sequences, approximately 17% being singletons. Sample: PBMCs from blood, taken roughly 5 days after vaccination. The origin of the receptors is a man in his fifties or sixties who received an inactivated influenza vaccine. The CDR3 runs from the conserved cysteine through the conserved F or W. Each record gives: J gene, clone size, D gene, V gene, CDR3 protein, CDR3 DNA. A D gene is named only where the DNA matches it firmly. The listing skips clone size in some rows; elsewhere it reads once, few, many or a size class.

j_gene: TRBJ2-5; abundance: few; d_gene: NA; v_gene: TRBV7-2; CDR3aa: CASSLHERGTQYF; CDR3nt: TGTGCCAGCAGCTTACATGAAAGAGGGACCCAGTACTTC
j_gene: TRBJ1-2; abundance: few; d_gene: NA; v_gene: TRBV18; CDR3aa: CASSPRPGDGYTF; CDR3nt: TGTGCCAGCTCACCACGGCCGGGGGATGGCTACACCTTC
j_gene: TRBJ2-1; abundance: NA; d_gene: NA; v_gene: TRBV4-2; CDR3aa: CASSPTTSAGNEQFF; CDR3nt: TGTGCCAGCAGCCCAACGACTAGTGCAGGCAATGAGCAGTTCTTC
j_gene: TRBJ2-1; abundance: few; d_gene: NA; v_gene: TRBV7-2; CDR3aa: CASSRLGAYNEQFF; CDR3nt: TGTGCCAGCAGCCGTTTGGGGGCTTACAATGAGCAGTTCTTC
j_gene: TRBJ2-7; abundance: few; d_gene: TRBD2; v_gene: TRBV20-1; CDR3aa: CSARLAGYEQYF; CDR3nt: TGCAGTGCTAGACTAGCGGGTTACGAGCAGTACTTC
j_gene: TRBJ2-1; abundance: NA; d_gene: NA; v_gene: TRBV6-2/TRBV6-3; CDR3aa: CASRGLSADEQFF; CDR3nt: TGTGCCAGCAGGGGACTTTCTGCCGATGAGCAGTTCTTC
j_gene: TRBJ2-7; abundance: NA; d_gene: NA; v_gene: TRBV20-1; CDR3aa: CSAANYEQYF; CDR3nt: TGCAGTGCTGCCAACTACGAGCAGTACTTC
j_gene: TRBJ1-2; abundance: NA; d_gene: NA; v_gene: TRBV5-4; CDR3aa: CASSLEDRNYGYTF; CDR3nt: TGTGCCAGCAGCTTGGAGGACAGAAACTATGGCTACACCTTC
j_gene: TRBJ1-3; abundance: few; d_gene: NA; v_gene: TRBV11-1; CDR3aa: CASSPYDRPPGNTIYF; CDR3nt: TGTGCCAGCAGCCCATACGACAGGCCCCCTGGAAACACCATATATTTT
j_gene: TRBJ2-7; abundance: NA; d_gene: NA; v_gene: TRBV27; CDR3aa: CASAAGIYYEQYF; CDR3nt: TGTGCCAGCGCAGCGGGCATATACTACGAGCAGTACTTC
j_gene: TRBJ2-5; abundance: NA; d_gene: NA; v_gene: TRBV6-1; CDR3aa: CASSPAGGEETQYF; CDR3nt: TGTGCCAGCAGCCCCGCTGGAGGGGAAGAGACCCAGTACTTC
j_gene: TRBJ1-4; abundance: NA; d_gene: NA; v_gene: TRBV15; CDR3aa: CATSRDHLPNEKLFF; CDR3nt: TGTGCCACCAGCAGAGATCACCTCCCTAATGAAAAACTGTTTTTT
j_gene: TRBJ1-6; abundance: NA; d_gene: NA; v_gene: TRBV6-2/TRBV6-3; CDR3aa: CASRRQVSGNSPLHF; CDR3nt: TGTGCCAGCAGACGACAGGTTTCAGGGAATTCACCCCTCCACTTT
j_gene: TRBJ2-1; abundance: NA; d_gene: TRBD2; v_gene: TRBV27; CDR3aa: CASSLSETGLAGGRDYNEQFF; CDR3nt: TGTGCCAGCAGTTTATCTGAAACGGGACTAGCGGGAGGGCGGGACTACAATGAGCAGTTCTTC
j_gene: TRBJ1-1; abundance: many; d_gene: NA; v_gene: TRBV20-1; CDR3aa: CSAPRNTEAFF; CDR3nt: TGCAGTGCCCCTAGGAACACTGAAGCTTTCTTT
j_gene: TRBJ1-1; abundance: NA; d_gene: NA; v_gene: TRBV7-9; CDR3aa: CASSAGGGFVSEAFF; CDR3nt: TGTGCCAGCAGCGCTGGCGGGGGGTTCGTATCTGAAGCTTTCTTT
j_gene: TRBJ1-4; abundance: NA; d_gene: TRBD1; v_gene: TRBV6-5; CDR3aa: CASSYSTGEREKLFF; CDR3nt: TGTGCCAGCAGTTACTCGACAGGGGAGAGGGAAAAACTGTTTTTT
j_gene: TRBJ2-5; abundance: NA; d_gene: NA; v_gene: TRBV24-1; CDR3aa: CATRDSAETQYF; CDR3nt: TGTGCCACCAGAGATTCTGCGGAGACCCAGTACTTC